The entry below describes one T cell receptor (beta chain). Its antigen remains unidentified. The sample has other DNA sequences that encode this CDR3 too. The sample is drawn from a study of cytomegalovirus exposure and HLA in healthy donors. Trimming at V came to 5 bases and at J to 1 base, leaving 1 base not matched to a gene. Germline CDR1 MNHEY, CDR2 SMNVEV (reference sequence). The CDR3 spans 14 residues. Broader study findings: The authors listed 150 to 200 TCR beta chains as cytomegalovirus-associated. Roughly uniform sequencing depth across donors was assumed, possibly incorrectly.

PCR employed 60 Vbeta and 13 Jbeta primers. Profiled with immunoSEQ multiplex PCR; TCRdb holds only in-frame clones, not every one. Of around 130,000 clones in the sample, about three fifths were seen once. The sequenced material came from PBMCs. This receptor was taken from a woman aged 40 to 49 in good health and CMV-seropositive. The chain recombines TRBV27 with TRBJ1-5; 8 bases line up with TRBD1. CDR3 residues: CASSRQGSNQPQHF. The CDR3 DNA is TGTGCCAGCAGTCGACAGGGGAGCAATCAGCCCCAGCATTTT.